The clone carrying this T cell receptor beta chain was seen at least ten times. CT and PET/CT showed node-negative disease in all patients, none of whom had received prior chemotherapy or radiotherapy or had other malignancies. Investigators drew around 5.4 milliliters of peripheral blood at each of two time points. These data belong to a study of prognosis after radiotherapy for stage I lung cancer. The overall study: Distant metastases struck a handful of patients a median of about seven months after radiotherapy; approximately 16 showed no significant progression.

Multiplex PCR in two rounds served to amplify TCR beta CDR3 from genomic DNA. With primers specific to each TRBV and TRBJ gene, the first-round PCR was performed. Using its own MiXCR run on the multiplex PCR reads, TCRdb lists one record per CDR3 protein. The sample records about 24,000 distinct CDR3 sequences, around 36% being singletons. V was shortened by 2 bases and J by 5 bases, with 10 bases between the two germline ends. Germline V lookup: CDR1 SGHRS, CDR2 YFSETQ. The CDR3 loop spans 14 amino acids. The TCR sequence derives from a donor aged 50 or older with non-small cell lung cancer. The chain links TRBV5-1 to TRBJ1-4, with a weak D call TRBD1 (6 bases). Sequencing was performed on PBMCs, taken before or after stereotactic body radiation therapy (not recorded which). In DNA, the CDR3 is TGCGCCAGCAGCTTCGGACAGAGGAATGAAAAACTGTTTTTT. Translating gives CASSFGQRNEKLFF.